This TCR beta chain was documented in a study of response to subunit inactivated influenza vaccine (dated by TCRdb to between 2017 and 2018). Background on the whole study: Deep quantitative profiling of the T cell receptor repertoire was used in the study to follow responses to a trivalent subunit inactivated influenza vaccine. The study at large found these results: The authors proposed that each seasonal influenza vaccination may bring in only a limited number of new T cells.

As encoded in the germline V gene, CDR1 is SGHTA while CDR2 is FQGNSA. The CDR3 runs 16 residues from the cysteine to the phenylalanine. The entry retains the CDR3 DNA only, 48 bases that are in frame from base 1. V and J are truncated by 4 bases and 0 bases respectively, leaving an intervening sequence of 13 bases. This clonotype was counted ten times or more. No cognate antigen has been identified for it. No qualities accompany the bases; no much larger clone lies one base away. The library relied on RT-PCR. Sequenced on an Illumina HiSeq 2500. In-frame beta chains were kept once TCRdb had trimmed the public reads at Q25 with fastp and called clones with MiXCR. Every distinct CDR3 protein forms one entry, paired with its most common genes and DNA. A total of more than 700,000 distinct CDR3 sequences appear in this sample, 21% of them only once. The ten largest account for approximately 10% of the sample.

The sample in question was PBMCs from blood, obtained 5 to 6 days after vaccination. In this chain, TRBV7-2 is recombined with TRBJ1-3; no D segment can be confidently identified. The source of this sequence is a man between 45 and 60 years old who received an inactivated influenza vaccine. Donor details come from another sample of the same person, matched by shared clones. At the DNA level, the sequence is TGTGCCAGCAGCTCGACCGGGTCCCACTCTGGAAACACCATATATTTT. Its coded protein is CASSSTGSHSGNTIYF.